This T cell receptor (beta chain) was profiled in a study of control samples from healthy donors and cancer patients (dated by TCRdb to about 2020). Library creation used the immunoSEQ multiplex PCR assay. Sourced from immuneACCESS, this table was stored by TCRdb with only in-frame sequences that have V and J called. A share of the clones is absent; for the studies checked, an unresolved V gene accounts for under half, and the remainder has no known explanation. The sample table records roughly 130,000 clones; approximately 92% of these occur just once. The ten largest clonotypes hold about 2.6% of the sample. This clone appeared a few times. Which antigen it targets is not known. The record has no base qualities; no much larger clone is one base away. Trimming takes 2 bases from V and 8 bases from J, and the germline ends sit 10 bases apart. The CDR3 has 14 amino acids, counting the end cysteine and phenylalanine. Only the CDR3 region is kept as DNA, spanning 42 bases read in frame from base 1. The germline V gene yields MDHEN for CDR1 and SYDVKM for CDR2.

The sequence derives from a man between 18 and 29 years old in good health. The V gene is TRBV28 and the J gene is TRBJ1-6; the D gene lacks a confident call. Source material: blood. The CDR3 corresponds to CASSLDRRDSPLHF. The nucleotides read TGTGCCAGCAGTTTAGACCGTCGAGATTCACCCCTCCACTTT.